A single sample is the source of the 21 T cell receptor beta chains below, sequenced in a study of T cells in Graves' hyperthyroidism and ophthalmopathy. TCR beta CDR3 regions were amplified from RNA transcripts. A set of HTBI primers served as the primers for a first-round RT-PCR of the TCR CDR3. TCRdb reprocessed the multiplex PCR reads via MiXCR and lists one record per CDR3 protein. Among 130,000 to 150,000 distinct CDR3 sequences listed, more than 20% were seen once. Sequencing was performed on blood. The receptors shown here come from a woman between 45 and 60 years old with Graves' hyperthyroidism that later progressed to Graves' ophthalmopathy.

This clonotype appeared many times. V is TRBV18 and J is TRBJ2-5; D unresolved. The CDR3 sequence is 12 residues long. Trimming took 3 bases from V and 0 from J, leaving 2 bases between them. From germline, CDR1 is KGHSH and CDR2 LQKENI. The CDR3 DNA reads as TGTGCCAGCTCACCTAACCAAGAGACCCAGTACTTC. Its translation: CASSPNQETQYF.

At least ten counts were recorded for this clonotype. The chain is built from TRBV2 and TRBJ1-2, with D possibly matching TRBD1 (5 bases). There are 13 residues in the CDR3. Trimming shortened V by 4 bases and J by 7 bases, and 13 bases separated the two germline ends. The germline gives CDR1 SNHLY, CDR2 FYNNEI. The CDR3 loop is CASSGRGTAGYTF. CDR3 bases: TGTGCCAGCAGTGGCCGGGGGACGGCTGGCTACACCTTC.

The chain is built from TRBV9 and TRBJ2-3; D gene ambiguous. CDR3 length equals 15 residues. The germline CDR1 and CDR2 sequences are SGDLS and YYNGEE. V was clipped by 4 bases and J by 2 bases, with 14 bases between them. CDR3 region: CASSPGRRPTDTQYF. CDR3 in DNA: TGTGCCAGCAGCCCAGGACGGAGACCCACAGATACGCAGTATTTT.

The genes are TRBV7-2 and TRBJ1-4; D perhaps matches TRBD1 (5 bases). Germline CDR1 reads SGHTA; CDR2 reads FQGNSA. V shed 1 base and J shed 4 bases, with 7 bases lying between them. This CDR3 comprises 14 residues. CDR3 sequence: CASSLGQGNEKLFF. The CDR3, as DNA: TGTGCCAGCAGCTTAGGGCAGGGTAATGAAAAACTGTTTTTT.

The chain has TRBV5-5 and TRBJ2-2; 7 bases match TRBD2. Trimming removed 0 bases from V and 4 bases from J; junction bases left unmatched: 6. Looked up from germline, CDR1 is SGHKS and CDR2 is YYEKEE (reference sequence). This CDR3 contains 16 residues. The CDR3 region has the DNA TGTGCCAGCAGCTTGGGGGGGGGATCGGCCACCGGGGAGCTGTTTTTT. Amino acids: CASSLGGGSATGELFF.

This clonotype was seen more than once but under ten times. The CDR3 coding sequence is TGTGCCAGCAGCCCGATAGCCCTGGACCGTTCTGGGGCCAACGTCCTGACTTTC. Amino acid sequence: CASSPIALDRSGANVLTF. This sequence joins TRBV3-1 and TRBJ2-6; D gene ambiguous. The V gene's germline CDR1 is LGHDT and CDR2 YNNKEL (reference sequence). CDR3 length: 18 residues. The V end was cut by 4 bases, the J end by 1 base, with 17 bases between. The variable domain in full, with the rest retrieved from reference TRBV3-1 and TRBJ2-6, is DTAVSQTPKYLVTQMGNDKSIKCEQNLGHDTMYWYKQDSKKFLKIMFSYNNKELIINETVPNRFSPKSPDKAHLNLHINSLELGDSAVYFCASSPIALDRSGANVLTFGAGSRLTVL.

The V call is TRBV28, the J call TRBJ2-7, with 10 bases fitting TRBD1. V was pared by 5 bases and J by 5 bases, with 6 bases of the junction left unmatched. CDR1 and CDR2 from the germline V gene are MDHEN and SYDVKM. The CDR3 is 14 amino acids. CDR3 nucleotides: TGTGCCAGCAGTGATCGGGACAGGGGACACGAGCAGTACTTC. Encoded protein: CASSDRDRGHEQYF.

This clonotype was found a few times. The chain is built from TRBV7-2 and TRBJ2-3, with D maybe TRBD1 (6 bases). This CDR3 contains 14 residues. Germline V CDR1 and CDR2: SGHTA, FQGNSA. With 5 bases removed from V and 5 bases from J, the gap between germline ends came to 14 bases. The CDR3 sequence is CASSRGQPGDTQYF. The CDR3 DNA reads TGTGCCAGCAGCCGCGGACAGCCTGGAGATACGCAGTATTTT.

The chain links TRBV20-1 to TRBJ2-3, with 8 bases identical to TRBD2. V was clipped by 3 bases and J by 5 bases; unmatched bases: 13. Germline lookup yields CDR1 DFQATT and CDR2 SNEGSKA (reference sequence). The CDR3 is 16 residues long. The CDR3 loop reads CSASGVKREMVDTQYF. The CDR3 DNA reads as TGCAGTGCTAGTGGTGTGAAGCGGGAGATGGTAGATACGCAGTATTTT.

There are many counts of this clonotype. The chain couples TRBV20-1 to TRBJ2-2, with TRBD2 matching over 10 bases. The CDR3 is 18 amino acids. Per the germline V gene, CDR1 is DFQATT and CDR2 is SNEGSKA (reference sequence). J lost 0 bases, V lost 0 bases, and 7 bases had no gene match. As DNA, the CDR3 is TGCAGTGCTAGAGATCCAGCTAGCGGGGGAACGAACACCGGGGAGCTGTTTTTT. Amino acid sequence: CSARDPASGGTNTGELFF.

This clonotype was seen ten or more times. This rearrangement joins TRBV19 to TRBJ2-7; no definite D call. CDR1 and CDR2 (germline): LNHDA, SQIVND (reference sequence). The CDR3 totals 16 residues. Trimming stripped 4 bases from V and 6 bases from J, with 22 bases between. In DNA form, the CDR3 reads TGTGCCAGTAGTACGCCAAACCTCGGCAGCGTAGGCGAGCAGTACTTC. This sequence encodes CASSTPNLGSVGEQYF.

This clonotype has at least ten counts. V is TRBV28 and J is TRBJ2-3, with D perhaps being TRBD1 or TRBD2 (6 bases each). The germline V gene has CDR1 MDHEN and CDR2 SYDVKM. With 2 bases removed from V and 5 bases from J, the gap between germline ends came to 23 bases. This CDR3 comprises 18 residues. CDR3 residues: CASSLPPPGVGGVDTQYF. CDR3 nucleotide sequence: TGTGCCAGCAGTTTACCCCCTCCCGGTGTGGGGGGCGTAGATACGCAGTATTTT. Supplemented by reference TRBV28 and TRBJ2-3, the full variable domain reads DVKVTQSSRYLVKRTGEKVFLECVQDMDHENMFWYRQDPGLGLRLIYFSYDVKMKEKGDIPEGYSVSREKKERFSLILESASTNQTSMYLCASSLPPPGVGGVDTQYFGPGTRLTVL.

In this sample, this clonotype turned up many times. The chain links TRBV7-9 to TRBJ2-1; 11 nucleotides align to TRBD1. The V gene end was trimmed by 5 bases and the J gene end by 2 bases; junction bases not matched to a gene: 5. Germline assignment: CDR1 SEHNR and CDR2 FQNEAQ (reference sequence). This CDR3 is 16 amino acids long. This CDR3 reads CASSAGTGGPYNEQFF. DNA for the CDR3: TGTGCCAGCAGCGCTGGGACAGGGGGGCCCTACAATGAGCAGTTCTTC.

This chain links TRBV10-2 with TRBJ2-3, with 9 bases that match TRBD2. The junction had 16 bases not matched to a gene; V was cut back by 3 bases and J by 3 bases. Germline V gene data show CDR1 as WSHSY and CDR2 as SAAADI. The CDR3 length is 19 residues. CDR3 DNA sequence: TGCGCCAGCAGTGAATCTAGCGGGGTAGAGGGCGGTAAGACAGATACGCAGTATTTT. It codes for CASSESSGVEGGKTDTQYF.

This clonotype was recorded many times. The chain recombines TRBV20-1 with TRBJ2-1, with 7 bases identical to TRBD2. This CDR3 comprises 16 residues. Germline CDR1 DFQATT, CDR2 SNEGSKA (reference sequence). J was trimmed by 7 bases and V by 0 bases; bases with no gene match: 12. CDR3 region: CSARERLGAGRNEQFF. CDR3 nucleotide sequence: TGCAGTGCTAGAGAAAGACTAGGAGCGGGAAGGAATGAGCAGTTCTTC.

The chain is built from TRBV19 and TRBJ2-6; tentatively, D is TRBD2 (6 bases). V was clipped by 10 bases and J by 1 base, with 23 bases between them. CDR1 is LNHDA and CDR2 is SQIVND in the germline V gene (reference sequence). The CDR3 loop spans 18 amino acids. The CDR3 DNA reads TGTGCCACCGCCATGACTCGGGACGGGAGATCTGGGGCCAACGTCCTGACTTTC. Encoded protein: CATAMTRDGRSGANVLTF.

This sequence joins TRBV12-3 or TRBV12-4 and TRBJ2-7; 9 bases fit TRBD1. The CDR3 is made up of 16 amino acids. V dropped 6 bases and J dropped 3; count of bases not matched to a gene: 12. For the CDR3, the DNA is TGTGCCAGCAGGGGTATACGCGGGACAGGGAACTACGAGCAGTACTTC. Its translation is CASRGIRGTGNYEQYF.

This clonotype was seen repeatedly, ten times or more. The V and J genes are TRBV14 and TRBJ1-5; D remains unclear. With 1 base removed from V and 5 bases from J, the gap between germline ends came to 6 bases. The CDR3 covers 13 residues. From germline, CDR1 is SGHDN and CDR2 FVKESK. CDR3 sequence: CASSQGRDQPQHF. The DNA of the CDR3 is TGTGCCAGCAGCCAAGGCCGTGATCAGCCCCAGCATTTT.

For this clonotype: This could be a read error, since a much larger clone is one nucleotide away. CDR3 DNA sequence: TGTGCCAGCAGAGAAAAAGACGGGAGCTCCTACGAGCAGTACTTC. Translated, it gives CASREKDGSSYEQYF. The gene calls are TRBV6-2 or TRBV6-3 and TRBJ2-7, with D tentatively TRBD2 (6 bases). Germline V CDR1 and CDR2: MNHEY, SVGEGT. The CDR3 length is 15 residues. With 6 bases removed from V and 0 bases from J, the gap between germline ends came to 15 bases.

This clonotype was counted ten times or more. The chain is built from TRBV12-3 or TRBV12-4 and TRBJ1-2; 8 bases align to TRBD1. The CDR3 runs to 15 residues. V lost 10 bases to trimming and J lost 0 bases; unmatched junction nucleotides: 10. The CDR3 DNA reads as TGTGCCACCTCGGACAGGGCGCCCACTAACTATGGCTACACCTTC. Translation: CATSDRAPTNYGYTF.

In its sample, this clonotype was seen a few times. The V gene is TRBV3-1, the J gene TRBJ2-5; weak D call: TRBD1 (6 bases). The CDR3 is 16 residues long. Germline CDR1 LGHDT, CDR2 YNNKEL (reference sequence). Trimming took off 3 bases at V and 4 bases at J, with 18 bases between the two ends. The chain's CDR3 is CASSQAAGAPGETQYF. CDR3 nucleotide sequence: TGTGCCAGCAGCCAGGCGGCAGGGGCTCCAGGAGAGACCCAGTACTTC.